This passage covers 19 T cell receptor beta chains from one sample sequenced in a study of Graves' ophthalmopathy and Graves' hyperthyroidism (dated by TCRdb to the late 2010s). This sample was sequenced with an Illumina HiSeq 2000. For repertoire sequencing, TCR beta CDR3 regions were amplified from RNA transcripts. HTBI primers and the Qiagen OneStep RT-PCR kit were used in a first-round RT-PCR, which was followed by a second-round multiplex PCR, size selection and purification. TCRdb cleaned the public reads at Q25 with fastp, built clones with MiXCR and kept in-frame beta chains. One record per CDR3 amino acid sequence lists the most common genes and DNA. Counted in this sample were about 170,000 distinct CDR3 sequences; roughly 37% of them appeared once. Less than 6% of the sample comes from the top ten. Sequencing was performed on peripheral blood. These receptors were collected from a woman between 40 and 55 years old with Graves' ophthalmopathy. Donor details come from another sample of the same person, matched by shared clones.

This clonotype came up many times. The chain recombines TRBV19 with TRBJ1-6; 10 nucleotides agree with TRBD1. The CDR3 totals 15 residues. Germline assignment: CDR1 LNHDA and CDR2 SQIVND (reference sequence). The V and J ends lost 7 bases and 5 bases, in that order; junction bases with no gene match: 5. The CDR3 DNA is TGTGCCAGTAACACTGGACAGGGGGATAATTCACCCCTCCACTTT. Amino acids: CASNTGQGDNSPLHF.

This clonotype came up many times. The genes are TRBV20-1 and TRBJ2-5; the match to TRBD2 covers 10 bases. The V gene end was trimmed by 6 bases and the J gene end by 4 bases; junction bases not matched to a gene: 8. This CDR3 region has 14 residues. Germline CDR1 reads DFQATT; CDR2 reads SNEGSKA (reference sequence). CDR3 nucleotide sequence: TGCAGTGCCGACGGGACTAGCGTTTCAGAGACCCAGTACTTC. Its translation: CSADGTSVSETQYF.

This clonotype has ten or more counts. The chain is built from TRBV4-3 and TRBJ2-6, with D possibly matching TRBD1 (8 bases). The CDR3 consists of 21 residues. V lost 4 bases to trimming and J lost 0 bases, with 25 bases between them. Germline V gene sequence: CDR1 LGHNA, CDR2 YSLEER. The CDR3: CASSPRLRTGGDSSGANVLTF. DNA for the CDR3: TGCGCCAGCAGCCCAAGATTGAGAACAGGGGGGGATTCCTCTGGGGCCAACGTCCTGACTTTC.

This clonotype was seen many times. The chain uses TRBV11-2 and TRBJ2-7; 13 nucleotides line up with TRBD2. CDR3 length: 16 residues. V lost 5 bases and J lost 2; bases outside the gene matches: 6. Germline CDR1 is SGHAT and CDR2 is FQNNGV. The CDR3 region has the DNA TGTGCCAGCAGCCACCCGGGACTAGCGGGAACCTACGAGCAGTACTTC. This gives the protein CASSHPGLAGTYEQYF.

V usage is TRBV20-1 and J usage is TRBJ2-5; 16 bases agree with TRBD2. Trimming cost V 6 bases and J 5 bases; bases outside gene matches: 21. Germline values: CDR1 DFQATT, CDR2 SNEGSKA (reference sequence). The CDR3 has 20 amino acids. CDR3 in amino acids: CSASLWESGTSGRAGETQYF. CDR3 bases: TGCAGTGCCAGCCTTTGGGAGTCCGGGACTAGCGGGAGGGCCGGCGAGACCCAGTACTTC.

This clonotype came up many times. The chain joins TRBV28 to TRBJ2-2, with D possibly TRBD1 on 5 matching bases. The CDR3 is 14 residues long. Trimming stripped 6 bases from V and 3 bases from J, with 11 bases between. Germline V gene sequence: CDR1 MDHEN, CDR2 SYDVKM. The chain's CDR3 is CASSWGVDTGELFF. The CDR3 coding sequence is TGTGCCAGCAGCTGGGGCGTTGACACCGGGGAGCTGTTTTTT.

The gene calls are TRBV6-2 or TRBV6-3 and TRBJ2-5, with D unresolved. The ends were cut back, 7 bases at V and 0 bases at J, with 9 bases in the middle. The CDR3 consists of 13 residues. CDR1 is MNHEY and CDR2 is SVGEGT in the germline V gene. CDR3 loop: CASTPPDQETQYF. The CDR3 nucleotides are TGTGCCAGCACCCCCCCAGACCAAGAGACCCAGTACTTC.

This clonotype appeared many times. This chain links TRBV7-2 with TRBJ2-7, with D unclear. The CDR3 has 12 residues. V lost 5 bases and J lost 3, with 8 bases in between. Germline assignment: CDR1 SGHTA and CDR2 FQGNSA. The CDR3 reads CASSKLNYEQYF. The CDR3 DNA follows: TGTGCCAGCAGCAAACTGAACTACGAGCAGTACTTC. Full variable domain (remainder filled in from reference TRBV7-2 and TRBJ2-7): GAGVSQSPSNKVTEKGKDVELRCDPISGHTALYWYRQSLGQGLEFLIYFQGNSAPDKSGLPSDRFSAERTGGSVSTLTIQRTQQEDSAVYLCASSKLNYEQYFGPGTRLTVT.

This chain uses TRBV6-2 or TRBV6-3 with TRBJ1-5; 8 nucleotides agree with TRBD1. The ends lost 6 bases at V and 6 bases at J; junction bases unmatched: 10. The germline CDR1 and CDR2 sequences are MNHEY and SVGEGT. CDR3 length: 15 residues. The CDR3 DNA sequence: TGTGCCAGCAGCTCGGACAGGGCTGGGTCTCAGCCCCAGCATTTT. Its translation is CASSSDRAGSQPQHF.

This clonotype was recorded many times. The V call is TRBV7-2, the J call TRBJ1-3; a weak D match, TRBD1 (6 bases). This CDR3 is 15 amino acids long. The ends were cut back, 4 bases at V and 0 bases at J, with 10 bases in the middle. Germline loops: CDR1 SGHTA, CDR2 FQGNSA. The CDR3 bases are TGTGCCAGCAGCTCTGGACAGCTCTCTGGAAACACCATATATTTT. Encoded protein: CASSSGQLSGNTIYF.

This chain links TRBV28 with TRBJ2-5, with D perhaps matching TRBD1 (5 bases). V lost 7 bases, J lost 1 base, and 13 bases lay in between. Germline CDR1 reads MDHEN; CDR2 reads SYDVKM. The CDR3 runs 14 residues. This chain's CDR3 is CASTSFQGQETQYF. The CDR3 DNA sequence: TGTGCCAGCACCTCGTTCCAGGGCCAAGAGACCCAGTACTTC.

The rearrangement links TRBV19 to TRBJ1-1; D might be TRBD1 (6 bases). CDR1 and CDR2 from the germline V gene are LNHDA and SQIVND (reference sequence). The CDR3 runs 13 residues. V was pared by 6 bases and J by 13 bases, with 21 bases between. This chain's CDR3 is CASRNRDRLDFFF. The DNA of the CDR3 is TGTGCCAGTAGAAACAGGGACCGCCTTGACTTTTTCTTT.

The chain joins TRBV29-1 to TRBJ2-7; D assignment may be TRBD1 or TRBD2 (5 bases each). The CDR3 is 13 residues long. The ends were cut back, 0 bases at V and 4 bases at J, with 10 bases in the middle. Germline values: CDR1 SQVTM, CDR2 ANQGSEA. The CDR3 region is CSVEDTWGYEQYF. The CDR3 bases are TGCAGCGTTGAAGATACATGGGGGTACGAGCAGTACTTC.

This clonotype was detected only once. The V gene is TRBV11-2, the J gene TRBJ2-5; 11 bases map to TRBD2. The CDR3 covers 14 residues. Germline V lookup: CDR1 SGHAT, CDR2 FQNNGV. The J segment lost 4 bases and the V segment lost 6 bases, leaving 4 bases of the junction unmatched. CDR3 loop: CASSRLAGRETQYF. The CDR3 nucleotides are TGTGCCAGCAGTCGACTAGCGGGGAGAGAGACCCAGTACTTC.

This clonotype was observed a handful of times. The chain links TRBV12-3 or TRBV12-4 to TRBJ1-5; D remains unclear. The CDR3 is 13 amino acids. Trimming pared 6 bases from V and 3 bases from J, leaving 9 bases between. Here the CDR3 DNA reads TGTGCCAGCAGCGCCGGGATCAATCAGCCCCAGCATTTT. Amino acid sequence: CASSAGINQPQHF.

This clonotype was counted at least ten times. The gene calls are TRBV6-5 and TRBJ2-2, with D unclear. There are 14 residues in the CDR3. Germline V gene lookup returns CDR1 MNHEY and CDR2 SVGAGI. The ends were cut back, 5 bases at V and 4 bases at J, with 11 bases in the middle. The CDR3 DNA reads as TGTGCCAGCAGTAACCTACAAGCCACCGGGGAGCTGTTTTTT. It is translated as CASSNLQATGELFF.

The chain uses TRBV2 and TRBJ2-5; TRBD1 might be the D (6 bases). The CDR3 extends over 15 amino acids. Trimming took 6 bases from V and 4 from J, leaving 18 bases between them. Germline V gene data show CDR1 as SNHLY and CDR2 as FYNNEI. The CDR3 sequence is CASRSYIGRGETQYF. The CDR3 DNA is TGTGCCAGCAGATCGTATATTGGCAGGGGAGAGACCCAGTACTTC.

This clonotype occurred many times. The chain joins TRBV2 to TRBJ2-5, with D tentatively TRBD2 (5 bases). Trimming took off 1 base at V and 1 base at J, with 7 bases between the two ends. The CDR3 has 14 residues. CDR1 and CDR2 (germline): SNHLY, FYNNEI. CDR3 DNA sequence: TGTGCCAGCAGTGAAGGGGCGGGCCAAGAGACCCAGTACTTC. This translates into CASSEGAGQETQYF.

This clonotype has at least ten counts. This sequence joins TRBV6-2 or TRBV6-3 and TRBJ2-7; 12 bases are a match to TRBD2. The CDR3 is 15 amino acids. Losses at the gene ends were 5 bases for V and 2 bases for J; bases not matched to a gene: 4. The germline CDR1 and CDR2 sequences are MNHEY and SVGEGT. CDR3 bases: TGTGCCAGCAGTCCTTGGACTAGCGGGACCTACGAGCAGTACTTC. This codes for CASSPWTSGTYEQYF.